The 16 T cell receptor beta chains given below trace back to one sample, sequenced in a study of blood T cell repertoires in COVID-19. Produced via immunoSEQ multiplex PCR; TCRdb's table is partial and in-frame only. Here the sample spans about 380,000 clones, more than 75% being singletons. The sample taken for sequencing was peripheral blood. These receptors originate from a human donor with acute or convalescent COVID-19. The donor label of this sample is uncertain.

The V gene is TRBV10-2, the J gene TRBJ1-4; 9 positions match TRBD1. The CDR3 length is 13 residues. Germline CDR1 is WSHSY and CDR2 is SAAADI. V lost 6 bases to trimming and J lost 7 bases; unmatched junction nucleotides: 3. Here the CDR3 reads CASRDRGGEKLFF. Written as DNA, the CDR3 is TGCGCCAGCAGGGACAGGGGTGGTGAAAAACTGTTTTTT.

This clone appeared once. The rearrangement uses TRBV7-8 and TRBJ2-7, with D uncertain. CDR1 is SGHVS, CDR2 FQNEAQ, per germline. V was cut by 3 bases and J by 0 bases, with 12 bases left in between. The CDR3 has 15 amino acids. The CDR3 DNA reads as TGTGCCAGCAGCTTGGTCGAGCTGAGCTCCTACGAGCAGTACTTC. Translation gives CASSLVELSSYEQYF.

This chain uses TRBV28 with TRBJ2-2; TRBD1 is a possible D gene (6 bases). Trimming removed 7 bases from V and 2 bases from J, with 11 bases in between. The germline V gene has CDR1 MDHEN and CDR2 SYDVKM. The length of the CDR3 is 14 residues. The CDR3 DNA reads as TGTGCCAGCAAGGGACACTATAACACCGGGGAGCTGTTTTTT. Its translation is CASKGHYNTGELFF.

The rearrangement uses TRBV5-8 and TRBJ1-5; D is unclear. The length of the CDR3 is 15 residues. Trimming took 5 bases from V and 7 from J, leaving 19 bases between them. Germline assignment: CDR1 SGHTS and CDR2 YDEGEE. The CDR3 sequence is CASSVYKRAVQPQHF. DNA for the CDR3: TGTGCCAGCAGTGTTTACAAGAGAGCGGTCCAGCCCCAGCATTTT.

The CDR3 sequence is CASSPLGGSGYTF. Written as DNA, the CDR3 is TGTGCCAGCAGCCCCTTGGGGGGTAGTGGCTACACCTTC. The V and J genes are TRBV7-9 and TRBJ1-2, with D maybe TRBD1 (5 bases). V gave up 5 bases and J gave up 7 bases, with 14 bases separating them. This CDR3 contains 13 residues. The germline CDR1 and CDR2 sequences are SEHNR and FQNEAQ (reference sequence). The full variable domain, its missing parts supplied by reference TRBV7-9 and TRBJ1-2, is DTGVSQNPRHKITKRGQNVTFRCDPISEHNRLYWYRQTLGQGPEFLTYFQNEAQLEKSRLLSDRFSAERPKGSFSTLEIQRTEQGDSAMYLCASSPLGGSGYTFGSGTRLTVV.

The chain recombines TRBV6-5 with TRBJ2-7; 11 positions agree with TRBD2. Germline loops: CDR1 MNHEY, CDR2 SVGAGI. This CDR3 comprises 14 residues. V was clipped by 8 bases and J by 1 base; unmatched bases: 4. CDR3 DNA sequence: TGTGCCAGCGAGAGACTAGCGGGATCCTACGAGCAGTACTTC. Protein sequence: CASERLAGSYEQYF.

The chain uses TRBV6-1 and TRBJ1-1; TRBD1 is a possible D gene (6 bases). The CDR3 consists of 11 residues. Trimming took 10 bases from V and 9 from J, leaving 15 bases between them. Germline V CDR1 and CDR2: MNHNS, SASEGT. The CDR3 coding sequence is TGTGCCACTTCGGGGGGCGGACAAGCTTTCTTT. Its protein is CATSGGGQAFF.

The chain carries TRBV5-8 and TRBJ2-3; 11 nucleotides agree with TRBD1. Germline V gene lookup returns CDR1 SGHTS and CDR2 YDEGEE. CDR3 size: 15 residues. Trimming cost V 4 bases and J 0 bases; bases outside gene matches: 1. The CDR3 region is CASSRDRGSTDTQYF. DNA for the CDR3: TGTGCCAGCAGCAGGGACAGGGGGAGCACAGATACGCAGTATTTT. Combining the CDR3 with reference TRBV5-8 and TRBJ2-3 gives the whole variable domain EAGVTQSPTHLIKTRGQQATLRCSPISGHTSVYWYQQALGLGLQFLLWYDEGEERNRGNFPPRFSGRQFPNYSSELNVNALELEDSALYLCASSRDRGSTDTQYFGPGTRLTVL.

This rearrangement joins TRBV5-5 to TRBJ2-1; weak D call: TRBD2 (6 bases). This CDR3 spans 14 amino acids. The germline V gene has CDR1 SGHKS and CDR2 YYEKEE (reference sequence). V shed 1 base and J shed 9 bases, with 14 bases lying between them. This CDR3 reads CASSLTSSRTEQFF. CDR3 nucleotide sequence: TGTGCCAGCAGCTTGACTAGCAGTAGGACTGAGCAGTTCTTC.

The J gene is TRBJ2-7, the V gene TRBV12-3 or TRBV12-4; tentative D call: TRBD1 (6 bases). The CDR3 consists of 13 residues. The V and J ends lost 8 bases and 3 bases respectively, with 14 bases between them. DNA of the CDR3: TGTGCCAGCTTCGCGACAGGACTCTACGAGCAGTACTTC. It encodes CASFATGLYEQYF.

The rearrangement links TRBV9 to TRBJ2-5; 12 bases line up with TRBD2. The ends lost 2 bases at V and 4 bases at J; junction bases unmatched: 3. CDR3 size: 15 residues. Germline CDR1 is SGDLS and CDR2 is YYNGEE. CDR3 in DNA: TGTGCCAGCAGCGTTGGGACTAGCGGGCGAGAGACCCAGTACTTC. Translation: CASSVGTSGRETQYF.

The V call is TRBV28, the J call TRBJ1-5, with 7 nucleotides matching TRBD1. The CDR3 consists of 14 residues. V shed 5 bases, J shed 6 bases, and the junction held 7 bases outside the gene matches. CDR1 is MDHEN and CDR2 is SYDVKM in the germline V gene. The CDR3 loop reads CASSSTGVVQPQHF. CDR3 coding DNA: TGTGCCAGCAGTAGCACAGGGGTGGTTCAGCCCCAGCATTTT. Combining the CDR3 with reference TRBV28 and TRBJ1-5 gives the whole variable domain DVKVTQSSRYLVKRTGEKVFLECVQDMDHENMFWYRQDPGLGLRLIYFSYDVKMKEKGDIPEGYSVSREKKERFSLILESASTNQTSMYLCASSSTGVVQPQHFGDGTRLSIL.

The CDR3 DNA reads as TGTGCCAGCAGCCAACGTCGGGCGGGCGGGGAAAAACTGTTTTTT. Translating gives CASSQRRAGGEKLFF. The chain employs TRBV3-1 (or the pseudogene TRBV3-2) and TRBJ1-4; D ambiguous. V lost 2 bases and J 8 bases, leaving 15 bases between the germline ends. CDR1 is LGHDT and CDR2 is YNNKEL in the germline V gene (reference sequence). CDR3 length: 15 amino acids.

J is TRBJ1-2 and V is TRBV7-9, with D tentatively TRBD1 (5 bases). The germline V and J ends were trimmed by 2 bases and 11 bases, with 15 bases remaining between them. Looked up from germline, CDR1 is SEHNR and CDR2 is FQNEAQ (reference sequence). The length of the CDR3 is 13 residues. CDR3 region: CASSLLGALWYTF. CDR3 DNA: TGTGCCAGCAGCTTACTAGGGGCTCTTTGGTACACCTTC.

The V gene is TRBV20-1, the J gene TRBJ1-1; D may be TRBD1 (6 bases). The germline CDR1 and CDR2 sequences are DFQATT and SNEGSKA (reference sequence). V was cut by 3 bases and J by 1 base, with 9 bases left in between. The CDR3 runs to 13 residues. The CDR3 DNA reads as TGCAGTGCTAGTACAGGGCAGAACACTGAAGCTTTCTTT. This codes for CSASTGQNTEAFF.

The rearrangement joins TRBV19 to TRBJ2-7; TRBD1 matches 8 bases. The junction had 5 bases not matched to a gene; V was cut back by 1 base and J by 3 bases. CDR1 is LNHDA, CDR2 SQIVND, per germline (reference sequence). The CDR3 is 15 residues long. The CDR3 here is CASSIAQGALYEQYF. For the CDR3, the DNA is TGTGCCAGTAGTATAGCCCAGGGGGCTCTCTACGAGCAGTACTTC. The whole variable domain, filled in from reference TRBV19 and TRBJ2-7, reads DGGITQSPKYLFRKEGQNVTLSCEQNLNHDAMYWYRQDPGQGLRLIYYSQIVNDFQKGDIAEGYSVSREKKESFPLTVTSAQKNPTAFYLCASSIAQGALYEQYFGPGTRLTVT.